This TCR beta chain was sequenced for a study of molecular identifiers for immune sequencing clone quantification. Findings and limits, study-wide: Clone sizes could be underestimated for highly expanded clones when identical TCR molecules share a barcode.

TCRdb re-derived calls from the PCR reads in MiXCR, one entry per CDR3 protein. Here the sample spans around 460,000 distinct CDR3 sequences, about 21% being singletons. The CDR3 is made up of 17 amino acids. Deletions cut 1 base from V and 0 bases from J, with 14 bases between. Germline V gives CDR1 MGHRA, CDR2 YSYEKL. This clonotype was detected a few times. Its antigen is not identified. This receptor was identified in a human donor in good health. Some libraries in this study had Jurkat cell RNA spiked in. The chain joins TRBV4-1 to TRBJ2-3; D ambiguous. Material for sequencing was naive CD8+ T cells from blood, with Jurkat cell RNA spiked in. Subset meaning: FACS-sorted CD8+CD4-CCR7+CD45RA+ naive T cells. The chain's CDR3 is CASSQGPVPSSTDTQYF. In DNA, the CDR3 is TGCGCCAGCAGCCAAGGTCCCGTACCTTCTAGCACAGATACGCAGTATTTT.